These T cell receptor beta chains were read from a single sample in a study of early T cells in non-severe SARS-CoV-2 infection. TCRdb re-called the 5' RACE reads with MiXCR, one entry per CDR3 protein. The sample lists about 80,000 distinct CDR3 sequences; more than 7.5% were seen once. The material sequenced was whole blood. Receptors were obtained from an adult who was a healthcare worker with PCR-confirmed SARS-CoV-2 infection or an uninfected control (not recorded which). Both conserved end residues are part of each CDR3. A D gene is named only where the DNA matches it firmly. Some rows have no size entry. The others give once, few or many, or a class for an expanded clone.

J: TRBJ1-1
size: few
V: TRBV10-2
D: .
CDR3: CASSESGGPSEAFF
DNA: TGCGCCAGCAGTGAGTCGGGGGGACCTTCTGAAGCTTTCTTT

J: TRBJ2-5
size: .
V: TRBV4-1
D: TRBD2
CDR3: CASSQVVAGGVKETQYF
DNA: TGCGCCAGCAGCCAGGTGGTAGCGGGAGGGGTGAAGGAGACCCAGTACTTC

J: TRBJ2-1
size: many
V: TRBV10-3
D: TRBD2
CDR3: CAISPTVVGGPRNEQFF
DNA: TGTGCCATCAGTCCCACGGTCGTGGGAGGGCCGAGAAATGAGCAGTTCTTC

J: TRBJ2-3
size: .
V: TRBV5-1
D: .
CDR3: CASSSGQGQADTQYF
DNA: TGCGCCAGCAGCTCAGGACAAGGGCAAGCAGATACGCAGTATTTT

J: TRBJ1-2
size: many
V: TRBV5-4
D: .
CDR3: CASSQRSQPLYGYTF
DNA: TGTGCCAGCAGCCAAAGGAGCCAACCTCTCTATGGCTACACCTTC

J: TRBJ2-7
size: .
V: TRBV7-6
D: TRBD2
CDR3: CASAGGGEQYF
DNA: TGTGCCTCCGCAGGCGGGGGTGAGCAGTACTTC

J: TRBJ1-1
size: .
V: TRBV13
D: TRBD1
CDR3: CASSSTRTGGAGYEAFF
DNA: TGTGCCAGCAGCTCAACCCGGACAGGGGGCGCAGGGTATGAAGCTTTCTTT

J: TRBJ2-1
size: few
V: TRBV7-2
D: .
CDR3: CASSFPLDGGNSYNEQFF
DNA: TGTGCCAGCAGCTTTCCCCTCGACGGCGGTAACTCCTACAATGAGCAGTTCTTC

J: TRBJ2-1
size: many
V: TRBV20-1
D: .
CDR3: CSAGIEPSAKVRGEQFF
DNA: TGCAGTGCTGGGATTGAACCTAGCGCCAAGGTTCGTGGTGAGCAGTTCTTC

J: TRBJ2-1
size: few
V: TRBV6-6
D: TRBD2
CDR3: CASSYTASGRPYNEQFF
DNA: TGTGCCAGCAGTTACACGGCTAGCGGGAGGCCCTACAATGAGCAGTTCTTC

J: TRBJ2-7
size: many
V: TRBV20-1
D: TRBD1
CDR3: CSARDGQGRTYEQYF
DNA: TGCAGTGCTAGAGACGGACAGGGTAGGACCTACGAGCAGTACTTC

J: TRBJ2-7
size: few
V: TRBV27
D: .
CDR3: CASSSGRRQVAYEQYF
DNA: TGTGCCAGCAGTTCCGGCCGCAGACAGGTTGCCTACGAGCAGTACTTC

J: TRBJ1-2
size: many
V: TRBV5-1
D: TRBD1
CDR3: CASSSGQGTSNYGYTF
DNA: TGCGCCAGCAGCTCGGGACAGGGGACTTCTAACTATGGCTACACCTTC

J: TRBJ2-3
size: many
V: TRBV28
D: TRBD2
CDR3: CASSSSVLAGVWTDTQYF
DNA: TGTGCCAGCAGTTCCTCAGTACTAGCGGGAGTTTGGACAGATACGCAGTATTTT

J: TRBJ2-3
size: many
V: TRBV4-2
D: TRBD2
CDR3: CASSQGQREGPTQYF
DNA: TGTGCCAGCAGCCAAGGACAGCGGGAGGGCCCTACGCAGTATTTT

J: TRBJ2-3
size: many
V: TRBV28
D: .
CDR3: CASSPTQDTQYF
DNA: TGTGCCAGCAGTCCGACACAAGATACGCAGTATTTT

J: TRBJ1-2
size: .
V: TRBV28
D: .
CDR3: CASSFENQGRYGYTF
DNA: TGTGCCAGCAGTTTTGAGAACCAGGGACGTTATGGCTACACCTTC

J: TRBJ2-1
size: many
V: TRBV7-6
D: .
CDR3: CASSFNGGKDEQFF
DNA: TGTGCCAGCAGCTTCAACGGGGGCAAGGATGAGCAGTTCTTC

J: TRBJ1-2
size: many
V: TRBV28
D: TRBD1
CDR3: CASEYRGVPGYTF
DNA: TGTGCCAGCGAATACAGGGGCGTCCCTGGCTACACCTTC

J: TRBJ1-6
size: many
V: TRBV2
D: TRBD1
CDR3: CASRDRGNSPLHF
DNA: TGTGCCAGCAGAGACAGGGGTAATTCACCCCTCCACTTT

J: TRBJ2-6
size: .
V: TRBV18
D: .
CDR3: CVSSPPVGQAGANVLTF
DNA: TGTGTCAGCTCACCACCGGTGGGGCAAGCTGGGGCCAACGTCCTGACTTTC

J: TRBJ2-7
size: .
V: TRBV2
D: .
CDR3: CASSDGRAITYEQYF
DNA: TGTGCCAGCAGTGATGGCAGGGCTATAACCTACGAGCAGTACTTC

J: TRBJ2-1
size: many
V: TRBV4-1
D: .
CDR3: CASRDPLASGQDNEQFF
DNA: TGCGCCAGCAGGGACCCCTTGGCCAGCGGGCAAGACAATGAGCAGTTCTTC

J: TRBJ2-1
size: .
V: TRBV20-1
D: TRBD2
CDR3: CSARETSGSQNEREQFF
DNA: TGCAGTGCTAGAGAAACTAGCGGGAGCCAGAACGAACGTGAGCAGTTCTTC

J: TRBJ1-5
size: .
V: TRBV6-1
D: .
CDR3: CASRVDGYSNQPQHF
DNA: TGTGCCAGCAGAGTGGACGGATATAGCAATCAGCCCCAGCATTTT

J: TRBJ1-6
size: many
V: TRBV28
D: .
CDR3: CASSLSGYNSPLHF
DNA: TGTGCCAGCAGTTTATCCGGGTATAATTCACCCCTCCACTTT

J: TRBJ2-7
size: many
V: TRBV20-1
D: TRBD2
CDR3: CSASGRAPRHEQYF
DNA: TGCAGTGCTAGCGGGAGGGCCCCCAGACACGAGCAGTACTTC

J: TRBJ1-5
size: few
V: TRBV6-1
D: .
CDR3: CASSETGSNQPQHF
DNA: TGTGCCAGCAGTGAAACAGGGTCCAATCAGCCCCAGCATTTT

J: TRBJ2-5
size: many
V: TRBV20-1
D: .
CDR3: CSASSVEETQYF
DNA: TGCAGTGCTAGCTCGGTCGAAGAGACCCAGTACTTC

J: TRBJ2-1
size: many
V: TRBV3-1
D: .
CDR3: CASSPLAGEQFF
DNA: TGTGCCAGCAGCCCCCTTGCGGGTGAGCAGTTCTTC

J: TRBJ2-1
size: .
V: TRBV2
D: TRBD2
CDR3: CASSGRPPHEQFF
DNA: TGTGCCAGCAGCGGGAGGCCGCCCCATGAGCAGTTCTTC

J: TRBJ1-4
size: many
V: TRBV6-7
D: .
CDR3: CAVRQAVNEKLFF
DNA: TGTGCCGTGCGACAGGCAGTAAATGAAAAACTGTTTTTT

J: TRBJ2-7
size: .
V: TRBV7-2
D: .
CDR3: CASSRPGATYEQYF
DNA: TGTGCCAGCAGCCGACCAGGGGCTACTTACGAGCAGTACTTC

J: TRBJ2-4
size: many
V: TRBV4-1
D: TRBD1
CDR3: CASSQDRQGAQNIQYF
DNA: TGCGCCAGCAGCCAAGACCGACAGGGAGCACAAAACATTCAGTACTTC

J: TRBJ1-3
size: many
V: TRBV13
D: .
CDR3: CASSLDRSGNTIYF
DNA: TGTGCCAGCAGCTTAGACCGCTCTGGAAACACCATATATTTT

J: TRBJ2-5
size: .
V: TRBV11-2
D: TRBD2
CDR3: CASSLIRSASGRAGETQYF
DNA: TGTGCCAGCAGCTTGATAAGGTCCGCTAGCGGGAGGGCCGGGGAGACCCAGTACTTC

J: TRBJ1-3
size: many
V: TRBV30
D: .
CDR3: CASLKGFAGNTIYF
DNA: TGTGCCTCCTTGAAGGGTTTCGCTGGAAACACCATATATTTT

J: TRBJ1-3
size: few
V: TRBV28
D: .
CDR3: CASSFSRLGNTIYF
DNA: TGTGCCAGCAGTTTTTCCAGACTTGGAAACACCATATATTTT

J: TRBJ2-2
size: .
V: TRBV20-1
D: TRBD2
CDR3: CSASPAGNYIGGGELFF
DNA: TGCAGTGCTAGTCCAGCGGGAAATTATATTGGTGGCGGGGAGCTGTTTTTT

J: TRBJ2-4
size: few
V: TRBV27
D: .
CDR3: CASRLKTGLGIQYF
DNA: TGTGCCAGCAGGTTAAAGACAGGTCTGGGCATTCAGTACTTC

J: TRBJ2-1
size: many
V: TRBV6-5
D: TRBD1
CDR3: CASNHRDSSYNEQFF
DNA: TGTGCCAGTAACCACCGGGACAGTTCCTACAATGAGCAGTTCTTC

J: TRBJ1-5
size: many
V: TRBV7-6
D: .
CDR3: CASSPRDLQPQHF
DNA: TGTGCCAGCAGCCCTAGGGACCTGCAGCCCCAGCATTTT

J: TRBJ2-2
size: many
V: TRBV14
D: TRBD2
CDR3: CASSPPWTSGSGELFF
DNA: TGTGCCAGCAGCCCCCCTTGGACTAGCGGGAGCGGGGAGCTGTTTTTT

J: TRBJ2-5
size: few
V: TRBV7-9
D: TRBD2
CDR3: CASSLGGSASETQYF
DNA: TGTGCCAGCAGCTTAGGCGGGAGCGCCTCAGAGACCCAGTACTTC

J: TRBJ1-2
size: few
V: TRBV6-6
D: .
CDR3: CASISPDSLNYGYTF
DNA: TGTGCCAGCATCTCACCCGACAGCCTGAACTATGGCTACACCTTC

J: TRBJ2-3
size: .
V: TRBV5-1
D: .
CDR3: CVSSSVGTQYF
DNA: TGCGTCAGCAGCTCGGTAGGGACGCAGTATTTT

J: TRBJ2-7
size: .
V: TRBV7-9
D: TRBD1
CDR3: CASNRQGASNEQYF
DNA: TGTGCCAGCAACCGACAGGGGGCCAGCAACGAGCAGTACTTC

J: TRBJ1-4
size: many
V: TRBV6-1
D: .
CDR3: CASSAGPANEKLFF
DNA: TGTGCCAGCAGTGCGGGGCCGGCTAATGAAAAACTGTTTTTT

J: TRBJ2-7
size: few
V: TRBV7-9
D: .
CDR3: CASSLAGAYEQYF
DNA: TGTGCCAGCAGCTTAGCAGGGGCTTACGAGCAGTACTTC

J: TRBJ1-5
size: many
V: TRBV6-1
D: TRBD1
CDR3: CACGQGVGNQPQHF
DNA: TGTGCCTGCGGACAGGGCGTAGGCAATCAGCCCCAGCATTTT

J: TRBJ2-3
size: .
V: TRBV12-3/TRBV12-4
D: TRBD2
CDR3: CASRDRLAGEIDTQYF
DNA: TGTGCCAGCCGCGACCGACTAGCGGGAGAAATAGATACGCAGTATTTT

J: TRBJ2-7
size: many
V: TRBV3-1
D: .
CDR3: CASSQATGPYEQYF
DNA: TGTGCCAGCAGCCAGGCCACAGGGCCCTACGAGCAGTACTTC

J: TRBJ2-1
size: few
V: TRBV18
D: TRBD2
CDR3: CASSRGLAGLRGDEQFF
DNA: TGTGCCAGCTCACGTGGACTAGCGGGACTTCGAGGAGATGAGCAGTTCTTC